The 25 T cell receptor beta chains listed next were all sequenced from one sample in a study of OX40 agonist ivuxolimab in advanced cancers. Clones were sequenced by immunoSEQ multiplex PCR, and TCRdb holds only the in-frame ones, with some missing. The profile covers around 75,000 clones, with 65% to 85% appearing a single time and 0.9% to 1.2% taken by the ten largest. The sample consisted of CD4+ or CD8+ T cells sorted from blood, taken in a trial of the OX40 agonist ivuxolimab. Receptors originate from an adult with an advanced solid tumor such as melanoma, head and neck, liver or kidney cancer.

The rearrangement joins TRBV19 to TRBJ1-6; 8 bases agree with TRBD1. The germline V gene encodes CDR1 LNHDA and CDR2 SQIVND (reference sequence). V gave up 8 bases and J gave up 4 bases; unmatched junction bases: 1. The CDR3 is 13 amino acids. The CDR3 loop reads CASGDRYNSPLHF. CDR3 DNA: TGTGCCAGTGGGGACAGGTATAATTCACCCCTCCACTTT.

J is TRBJ1-4 and V is TRBV18; D unresolved. Per germline, CDR1 KGHSH and CDR2 LQKENI. V lost 3 bases and J 3 bases, leaving 11 bases between the germline ends. CDR3 size: 15 residues. In DNA form, the CDR3 reads TGTGCCAGCTCACCTTTAGCCCAGCCTAATGAAAAACTGTTTTTT. Protein product: CASSPLAQPNEKLFF.

This chain joins TRBV5-1 and TRBJ1-1; tentatively, D is TRBD1 (6 bases). V was clipped by 4 bases and J by 1 base, with 14 bases between them. CDR3 length equals 15 residues. From germline, CDR1 is SGHRS and CDR2 YFSETQ. The CDR3 nucleotides read TGCGCCAGCAGCCCGGGGGGGGCTAAGAACACTGAAGCTTTCTTT. It yields the protein CASSPGGAKNTEAFF.

The chain uses TRBV19 and TRBJ2-1; 11 bases map to TRBD1. The CDR3 is 17 amino acids. CDR1 is LNHDA and CDR2 is SQIVND in the germline V gene (reference sequence). Trimming removed 5 bases from V and 6 bases from J; junction bases left unmatched: 12. The CDR3 DNA reads as TGTGCCAGTAGTCGGGACAGGGGGTTCTCAAGTGGCAATGAGCAGTTCTTC. Protein: CASSRDRGFSSGNEQFF. The full variable domain, its missing parts supplied by reference TRBV19 and TRBJ2-1, is DGGITQSPKYLFRKEGQNVTLSCEQNLNHDAMYWYRQDPGQGLRLIYYSQIVNDFQKGDIAEGYSVSREKKESFPLTVTSAQKNPTAFYLCASSRDRGFSSGNEQFFGPGTRLTVL.

The chain recombines TRBV18 with TRBJ2-5; TRBD1 might be the D (6 bases). The better agreement between TRBJ2-7 and the DNA end casts doubt on the J call. The length of the CDR3 is 15 residues. Germline V gene data show CDR1 as KGHSH and CDR2 as LQKENI. CDR3 in amino acids: CASSPYTGQLYEQYF. The CDR3 region has the DNA TGTGCCAGCTCACCCTATACCGGACAGTTATACGAGCAGTACTTC.

This clone occurred once. The chain joins TRBV5-1 to TRBJ1-1; D is undetermined. The CDR3 sequence is 13 residues long. V shed 5 bases and J shed 2 bases, with 10 bases lying between them. In germline, CDR1 is SGHRS, CDR2 YFSETQ. The chain's CDR3 is CASRGERNTEAFF. The CDR3 DNA sequence: TGCGCCAGCAGGGGCGAGAGAAACACTGAAGCTTTCTTT.

This clone was detected only once. The V call is TRBV5-1, the J call TRBJ1-1; no definite D call. The CDR3 loop spans 15 amino acids. V gave up 0 bases and J gave up 6 bases, with 15 bases separating them. CDR1 is SGHRS and CDR2 is YFSETQ in the germline V gene. CDR3 sequence: CASSLAGNLRSEAFF. CDR3 bases: TGCGCCAGCAGCTTGGCCGGTAACCTACGGTCTGAAGCTTTCTTT. The full variable domain, with the rest looked up from reference TRBV5-1 and TRBJ1-1, is KAGVTQTPRYLIKTRGQQVTLSCSPISGHRSVSWYQQTPGQGLQFLFEYFSETQRNKGNFPGRFSGRQFSNSRSEMNVSTLELGDSALYLCASSLAGNLRSEAFFGQGTRLTVV.

The V and J genes are TRBV21-1 and TRBJ2-1; the D call in the table, TRBD1, was not verified against the DNA. TRBV21-1 is a documented pseudogene. This CDR3 comprises 15 residues. The CDR3 bases are TGTGCCAGCAGCAAAGGCGGTAGGGGGCACAATGAGCAGTTCTTC. This translates into CASSKGGRGHNEQFF.

This rearrangement joins TRBV15 to TRBJ2-5; D may be TRBD1 (6 bases). The germline V and J ends were trimmed by 0 bases and 2 bases, with 7 bases remaining between them. The CDR3 extends over 14 amino acids. The germline gives CDR1 LNHNV, CDR2 YYDKDF (reference sequence). CDR3 in amino acids: CATSRDQGQETQYF. The CDR3 DNA reads as TGTGCCACCAGCAGAGACCAGGGGCAAGAGACCCAGTACTTC.

The chain has TRBV6-5 and TRBJ1-3; no definite D call. Germline V gene lookup returns CDR1 MNHEY and CDR2 SVGAGI. Trimming pared 6 bases from V and 2 bases from J, leaving 14 bases between. The CDR3 consists of 15 residues. CDR3 in amino acids: CASRLHGGAGNTIYF. The CDR3 DNA follows: TGTGCCAGCAGACTACACGGAGGTGCTGGAAACACCATATATTTT.

In its sample, this clone was seen a few times. V gene TRBV5-1 combines with J gene TRBJ1-2; D possibly corresponds to TRBD1 (5 bases). The CDR3 consists of 15 residues. Germline V gives CDR1 SGHRS, CDR2 YFSETQ. Trimming left V 3 bases short and J 0 bases short, with 12 bases between. CDR3: CASSSGSTANYGYTF. The CDR3 DNA reads TGCGCCAGCAGCTCCGGCTCGACAGCTAACTATGGCTACACCTTC.

J is TRBJ2-3 and V is TRBV27; D uncertain. Trimming took 2 bases from V and 1 from J, leaving 10 bases between them. The CDR3 loop spans 15 amino acids. Germline V gene data show CDR1 as MNHEY and CDR2 as SMNVEV (reference sequence). The CDR3, as DNA: TGTGCCAGCAGTTTAGTGAGCTTGGGCACAGATACGCAGTATTTT. It is translated as CASSLVSLGTDTQYF.

This clone showed up just a few times. The chain is built from TRBV28 and TRBJ1-1, with D unresolved. V lost 7 bases, J lost 5 bases, and 8 bases lay in between. The germline V gene encodes CDR1 MDHEN and CDR2 SYDVKM. CDR3 size: 11 residues. The CDR3 DNA reads as TGTGCCAGCACGTCAAGGACTGAAGCTTTCTTT. This translates into CASTSRTEAFF.

The rearrangement links TRBV6-1 to TRBJ2-7; D unresolved. The V end lost 3 bases, the J end lost 9 bases, and 12 bases lay between the germline ends. Germline V CDR1 and CDR2: MNHNS, SASEGT. This CDR3 comprises 12 residues. CDR3 in amino acids: CASSEARFGQYF. The CDR3 region has the DNA TGTGCCAGCAGTGAGGCCCGCTTCGGGCAGTACTTC.

The chain couples TRBV14 to TRBJ2-7, with a tentative D call TRBD1 (5 bases). The CDR3 is 14 amino acids. Trimming cost V 2 bases and J 4 bases, with 12 bases left between them. The V gene's germline CDR1 is SGHDN and CDR2 FVKESK. As DNA, the CDR3 is TGTGCCAGCAGCCAATTCCAGGGAATTTACGAGCAGTACTTC. Amino acid sequence: CASSQFQGIYEQYF.

The J gene is TRBJ2-2, the V gene TRBV5-5; 7 bases are shared with TRBD2. Germline values: CDR1 SGHKS, CDR2 YYEKEE (reference sequence). Trimming at V came to 1 base and at J to 0 bases, leaving 0 bases not matched to a gene. This CDR3 is built from 15 residues. Here the CDR3 DNA reads TGTGCCAGCAGCTTGCGGGGGGCGAACACCGGGGAGCTGTTTTTT. Its protein product is CASSLRGANTGELFF.

This clone is judged medium-sized (0.01 to 0.1%). This chain joins TRBV2 and TRBJ1-6, with a possible D match to TRBD1 (6 bases). V was pared by 8 bases and J by 10 bases, with 21 bases between. The CDR3 extends over 15 amino acids. Germline V gives CDR1 SNHLY, CDR2 FYNNEI. The CDR3 DNA reads TGTGCCAGCCGGGATGGACAGCGGACTAAGTCACCCCTCCACTTT. Translated, it gives CASRDGQRTKSPLHF.

The V gene is TRBV5-4, the J gene TRBJ2-7; D uncertain. V was trimmed by 0 bases and J by 3 bases, leaving 4 bases between them. Germline V CDR1 and CDR2: SGHNT, YYREEE (reference sequence). The CDR3 has 12 residues. Here the CDR3 DNA reads TGTGCCAGCAGCTTGGGAGGCTACGAGCAGTACTTC. It yields the protein CASSLGGYEQYF.

The V call is TRBV5-4, the J call TRBJ1-1, with TRBD1 as a possible D gene (6 bases). Germline V gene lookup returns CDR1 SGHNT and CDR2 YYREEE (reference sequence). Trimming removed 1 base from V and 3 bases from J, with 7 bases in between. This CDR3 contains 13 residues. The CDR3 reads CASSLTGYTEAFF. The CDR3 region has the DNA TGTGCCAGCAGCTTGACAGGGTACACTGAAGCTTTCTTT.

This clone was seen once. The chain carries TRBV7-9 and TRBJ2-7; D is undetermined. V was pared by 10 bases and J by 4 bases, with 17 bases between. CDR1 and CDR2 (germline): SEHNR, FQNEAQ (reference sequence). This CDR3 is 13 amino acids long. The CDR3 DNA sequence: TGTGCCAACCTTTTCCCCCCCCCTTACGAGCAGTACTTC. Translation gives CANLFPPPYEQYF.

The rearrangement joins TRBV27 to TRBJ2-7; D unclear. Germline CDR1 is MNHEY and CDR2 is SMNVEV (reference sequence). V was cut by 3 bases and J by 5 bases, with 11 bases left in between. This CDR3 region has 13 residues. The CDR3 is CASSFTLRNEQYF. The CDR3 bases are TGTGCCAGCAGTTTCACCTTAAGGAACGAGCAGTACTTC.

CDR3 protein: CASSVKLGTTYEQYF. The DNA for the CDR3 is TGTGCCAGCAGCGTTAAGCTTGGGACTACCTACGAGCAGTACTTC. This chain links TRBV7-2 with TRBJ2-7, with 7 bases identical to TRBD2. V lost 5 bases, J lost 2 bases, and 9 bases stayed unmatched. CDR1 is SGHTA, CDR2 FQGNSA, per germline. CDR3 length equals 15 residues.

The sample holds one count of this clone. The chain has TRBV5-1 and TRBJ2-1, with TRBD2 matching over 11 bases. Looked up from germline, CDR1 is SGHRS and CDR2 is YFSETQ. CDR3 length: 17 amino acids. The trim removed 7 bases at V and 2 bases at J, leaving 11 bases unmatched. The CDR3, as DNA: TGCGCCAGCGGGCCCGGTAGCGGGGGGGCCACCTACAATGAGCAGTTCTTC. Protein sequence: CASGPGSGGATYNEQFF. The variable domain in full, completed from reference TRBV5-1 and TRBJ2-1, reads KAGVTQTPRYLIKTRGQQVTLSCSPISGHRSVSWYQQTPGQGLQFLFEYFSETQRNKGNFPGRFSGRQFSNSRSEMNVSTLELGDSALYLCASGPGSGGATYNEQFFGPGTRLTVL.

This chain joins TRBV4-1 and TRBJ1-2; weak D call: TRBD1 (6 bases). The germline CDR1 and CDR2 sequences are MGHRA and YSYEKL. The CDR3 loop spans 14 amino acids. V was clipped by 0 bases and J by 4 bases, with 9 bases between them. Here the CDR3 reads CASSQEGTFYGYTF. The CDR3 DNA is TGCGCCAGCAGCCAAGAAGGGACATTCTATGGCTACACCTTC.

The chain has TRBV5-1 and TRBJ2-7; TRBD1 is a possible D gene (6 bases). Trimming cost V 4 bases and J 3 bases, with 11 bases left between them. Germline values: CDR1 SGHRS, CDR2 YFSETQ. The CDR3 totals 13 residues. The CDR3, as DNA: TGCGCCAGCAGCGGGGGCAGGGGCTACGAGCAGTACTTC. Its protein is CASSGGRGYEQYF.